The source of this T cell receptor beta chain is a study of naive and memory T cell subsets. An equimolar mix of two oligonucleotides served as the beta constant-region primer for TRBC1 and TRBC2. Four rounds of PCR amplified the ligated cDNA using nested alpha and beta constant-region primers plus SP2. A 12-nucleotide UMI and the SP2 primer were added to the cDNA 3' end by oligonucleotide ligation. TCRdb used MiXCR to reprocess the UMI-ligation and nested PCR reads, holding one entry per CDR3 protein. The sample holds under 150,000 distinct CDR3 sequences, approximately 21% seen once. CDR1 LNHNV and CDR2 YYDKDF come from the germline V gene (reference sequence). Trimming shortened V by 0 bases and J by 2 bases, and 16 bases separated the two germline ends. This CDR3 region has 17 residues. CMV status came from CD4+ IFNgamma after overnight CMV lysate stimulation. Study-wide points: A few larger clonotypes appeared in naive repertoires, especially CD8, possibly memory cells re-expressing CD45RA. Over 85% of naive TCR sequences appeared only once, unlike memory subsets.

A few counts support this clonotype. What it recognizes is unknown. Sequencing input: naive CD8+ T cells from blood. The chain is built from TRBV15 and TRBJ2-5; D unclear. The sequence came from a human donor in good health. Written as DNA, the CDR3 is TGTGCCACCAGCAGAGATGGGGTAAGGGTCGGGCAAGAGACCCAGTACTTC. Amino acids: CATSRDGVRVGQETQYF.